This T cell receptor (beta chain) emerged from a study of T cells after posttransplantation cyclophosphamide. General study results and limits: Donor CD8+ memory clones often dominated recipient blood repertoires at later times. TRB overlap between skin or GI tissue T cells and blood was limited.

The data were produced by immunoSEQ multiplex PCR, yet TCRdb's version contains in-frame clones alone and is incomplete. This table holds 9,500 to 15,000 clones with no singletons; the top ten claim 6% to 9.5%. Germline V gene lookup returns CDR1 SGHTA and CDR2 FQGNSA. The CDR3 has 15 residues. The ends lost 0 bases at V and 1 base at J; junction bases unmatched: 1. This clone was recorded a few times. Its antigen is currently unknown. The TCR was taken from a middle-aged woman in good health, CMV-negative, and a related stem cell transplant donor. Sequencing was done on a sample of PBMCs. The J gene is TRBJ2-7, the V gene TRBV7-2; 9 nucleotides agree with TRBD2. CDR3 DNA: TGTGCCAGCAGCTTAGCAGCGGGAGGATCCTACGAGCAGTACTTC. Translation gives CASSLAAGGSYEQYF.